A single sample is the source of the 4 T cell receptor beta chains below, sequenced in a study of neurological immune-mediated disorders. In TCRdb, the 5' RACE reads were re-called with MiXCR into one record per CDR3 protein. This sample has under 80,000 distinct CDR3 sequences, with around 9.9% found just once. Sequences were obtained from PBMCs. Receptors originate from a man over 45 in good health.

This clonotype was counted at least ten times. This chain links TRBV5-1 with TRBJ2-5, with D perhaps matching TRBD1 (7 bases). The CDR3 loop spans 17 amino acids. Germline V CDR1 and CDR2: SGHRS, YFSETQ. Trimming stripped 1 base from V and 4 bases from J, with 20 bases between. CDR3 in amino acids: CASSLSGVQGRRETQYF. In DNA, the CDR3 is TGCGCCAGCAGCTTGTCGGGGGTACAGGGGAGAAGAGAGACCCAGTACTTC.

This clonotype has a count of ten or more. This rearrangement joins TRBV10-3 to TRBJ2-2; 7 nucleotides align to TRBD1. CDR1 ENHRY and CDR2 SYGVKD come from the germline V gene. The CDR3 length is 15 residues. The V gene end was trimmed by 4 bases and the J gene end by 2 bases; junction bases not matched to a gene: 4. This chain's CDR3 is CAISGRDSNTGELFF. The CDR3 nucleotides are TGTGCCATCAGTGGCCGGGACAGCAACACCGGGGAGCTGTTTTTT.

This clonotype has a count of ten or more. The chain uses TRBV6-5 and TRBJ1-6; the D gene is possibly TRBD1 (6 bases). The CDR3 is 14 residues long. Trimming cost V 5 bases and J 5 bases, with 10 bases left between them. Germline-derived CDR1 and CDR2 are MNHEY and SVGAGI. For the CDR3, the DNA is TGTGCCAGCAGTCCGGGACAAGATAATTCACCCCTCCACTTT. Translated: CASSPGQDNSPLHF.

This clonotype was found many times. The CDR3 spells CASSLEGPLNEQFF. CDR3 nucleotides: TGCGCCAGCAGCTTGGAAGGCCCCCTGAATGAGCAGTTCTTC. The chain uses TRBV5-1 and TRBJ2-1; no definite D call. V dropped 0 bases and J dropped 7 bases, with 11 bases sitting between them. The CDR3 has 14 amino acids. The germline V gene has CDR1 SGHRS and CDR2 YFSETQ.